A selection of T cell receptor beta chains follows, all from one sample in a study of cytomegalovirus exposure and HLA in healthy donors. Here immunoSEQ multiplex PCR was the method, and the copy in TCRdb shows in-frame clones only, minus some. The table records fewer than 200,000 clones, around 72% of them present only once. The sequenced sample was PBMCs. The source is a female donor in good health and CMV-seronegative. CDR3s include the opening cysteine and the closing phenylalanine or tryptophan. The D gene is left open where the match is weak. Clone size is given for some rows only: seen once, a few or many times, or a class if the clone is expanded.

v_call: TRBV19; clone_size: -; d_call: TRBD1; j_call: TRBJ1-5; cdr3_aa: CASSTGQGRRNQPQHF; cdr3_nt: TGTGCCAGTAGTACTGGACAGGGGCGACGCAATCAGCCCCAGCATTTT
v_call: TRBV6-1; clone_size: few; d_call: TRBD1; j_call: TRBJ2-7; cdr3_aa: CASSAYDRVIGEQYF; cdr3_nt: TGTGCCAGCAGTGCCTACGACAGGGTGATTGGGGAGCAGTACTTC
v_call: TRBV5-1; clone_size: -; d_call: -; j_call: TRBJ1-4; cdr3_aa: CASARWRVSGEKLFF; cdr3_nt: TGCGCCAGCGCCCGGTGGCGGGTATCAGGAGAAAAACTGTTTTTT
v_call: TRBV7-9; clone_size: once; d_call: -; j_call: TRBJ2-3; cdr3_aa: CASSEWTGTDTQYF; cdr3_nt: TGTGCCAGCAGTGAGTGGACAGGCACAGATACGCAGTATTTT
v_call: TRBV5-1; clone_size: -; d_call: TRBD1; j_call: TRBJ1-4; cdr3_aa: CASGPGQGAVKLFF; cdr3_nt: TGCGCCAGCGGTCCGGGACAGGGGGCAGTAAAACTGTTTTTT
v_call: TRBV5-1; clone_size: -; d_call: -; j_call: TRBJ2-2; cdr3_aa: CASSLGGSRTGELFF; cdr3_nt: TGCGCCAGCAGCTTGGGAGGGAGTAGGACCGGGGAGCTGTTTTTT
v_call: TRBV16; clone_size: -; d_call: -; j_call: TRBJ1-1; cdr3_aa: CASSPLRGTEAFF; cdr3_nt: TGTGCCAGCAGCCCCCTCCGGGGGACTGAAGCTTTCTTT
v_call: TRBV7-2; clone_size: -; d_call: TRBD2; j_call: TRBJ2-3; cdr3_aa: CASSLVGGSPDTQYF; cdr3_nt: TGTGCCAGCAGCTTAGTCGGCGGGAGCCCCGATACGCAGTATTTT
v_call: TRBV9; clone_size: -; d_call: -; j_call: TRBJ1-1; cdr3_aa: CASSAQTVSNTEAFF; cdr3_nt: TGTGCCAGCAGCGCCCAGACAGTTTCGAACACTGAAGCTTTCTTT
v_call: TRBV25-1; clone_size: few; d_call: TRBD1; j_call: TRBJ1-5; cdr3_aa: CASSAYRGLEQPQHF; cdr3_nt: TGTGCCAGCAGTGCGTACAGGGGGCTTGAGCAGCCCCAGCATTTT
v_call: TRBV28; clone_size: -; d_call: TRBD1; j_call: TRBJ1-5; cdr3_aa: CASASGGGGNQPQHF; cdr3_nt: TGTGCCAGCGCCTCGGGAGGGGGCGGCAATCAGCCCCAGCATTTT
v_call: TRBV5-1; clone_size: -; d_call: TRBD1; j_call: TRBJ2-2; cdr3_aa: CASSSGRAGGPGELFF; cdr3_nt: TGCGCCAGCAGCTCAGGGCGAGCAGGGGGCCCCGGGGAGCTGTTTTTT
v_call: TRBV12-5; clone_size: -; d_call: TRBD1; j_call: TRBJ2-3; cdr3_aa: CASGLATGRTDTQYF; cdr3_nt: TGTGCTAGTGGTTTGGCGACAGGGAGAACAGATACGCAGTATTTT
v_call: TRBV4-1; clone_size: -; d_call: -; j_call: TRBJ2-3; cdr3_aa: CASSPHRGGTGEDTQYF; cdr3_nt: TGCGCCAGCAGCCCCCACCGGGGAGGGACAGGCGAAGATACGCAGTATTTT
v_call: TRBV5-1; clone_size: -; d_call: -; j_call: TRBJ1-2; cdr3_aa: CASRKGEPEGGYTF; cdr3_nt: TGCGCCAGCAGAAAGGGAGAACCCGAAGGAGGCTACACCTTC
v_call: TRBV7-2; clone_size: -; d_call: -; j_call: TRBJ1-6; cdr3_aa: CASRLPRGRRSPLHF; cdr3_nt: TGTGCCAGCAGGTTACCCAGGGGCAGGCGATCACCCCTCCACTTT
v_call: TRBV7-3; clone_size: -; d_call: TRBD2; j_call: TRBJ2-2; cdr3_aa: CASSQGLAGGQAGELFF; cdr3_nt: TGTGCCAGCAGCCAAGGGCTAGCGGGGGGGCAGGCCGGGGAGCTGTTTTTT
v_call: TRBV30; clone_size: -; d_call: -; j_call: TRBJ2-1; cdr3_aa: CAWTLGSSYNEQFF; cdr3_nt: TGTGCCTGGACGTTGGGGAGCTCCTACAATGAGCAGTTCTTC
v_call: TRBV6-5; clone_size: -; d_call: TRBD1; j_call: TRBJ1-3; cdr3_aa: CASRPGGSGNTIYF; cdr3_nt: TGTGCCAGCAGGCCAGGGGGCTCAGGAAACACCATATATTTT
v_call: TRBV6-6; clone_size: few; d_call: TRBD1; j_call: TRBJ2-7; cdr3_aa: CASSPTRTGTYEQYF; cdr3_nt: TGTGCCAGCAGCCCAACCCGGACAGGGACCTACGAGCAGTACTTC
v_call: TRBV7-9; clone_size: -; d_call: TRBD2; j_call: TRBJ2-1; cdr3_aa: CASSDWHSGLTYNEQFF; cdr3_nt: TGTGCCAGCAGCGACTGGCATAGCGGGTTGACCTACAATGAGCAGTTCTTC
v_call: TRBV2; clone_size: -; d_call: -; j_call: TRBJ1-6; cdr3_aa: CASSEVMTGSYNSPLHF; cdr3_nt: TGTGCCAGCAGTGAAGTAATGACAGGCTCCTATAATTCACCCCTCCACTTT
v_call: TRBV30; clone_size: -; d_call: TRBD1; j_call: TRBJ2-7; cdr3_aa: CAWSVLAGGVYEQYF; cdr3_nt: TGTGCCTGGAGTGTTTTGGCAGGGGGCGTTTACGAGCAGTACTTC
v_call: TRBV12-5; clone_size: -; d_call: TRBD2; j_call: TRBJ2-3; cdr3_aa: CASGLGLAGDADTQYF; cdr3_nt: TGTGCTAGTGGTTTGGGACTAGCGGGAGACGCAGATACGCAGTATTTT
v_call: TRBV11-3; clone_size: -; d_call: TRBD1; j_call: TRBJ2-1; cdr3_aa: CASSLNGGTGENEQFF; cdr3_nt: TGTGCCAGCAGCCTCAATGGAGGGACAGGAGAAAATGAGCAGTTCTTC
v_call: TRBV28; clone_size: -; d_call: TRBD1; j_call: TRBJ2-5; cdr3_aa: CATQKRGRQETQYF; cdr3_nt: TGTGCCACACAAAAGAGGGGGCGCCAAGAGACCCAGTACTTC
v_call: TRBV30; clone_size: -; d_call: -; j_call: TRBJ1-5; cdr3_aa: CAWGQRGTLNSNQPQHF; cdr3_nt: TGTGCCTGGGGCCAAAGGGGGACACTGAATAGCAATCAGCCCCAGCATTTT
v_call: TRBV28; clone_size: -; d_call: -; j_call: TRBJ1-2; cdr3_aa: CASKGARTITMDYGYTF; cdr3_nt: TGTGCCAGCAAAGGGGCCCGCACGATAACTATGGACTATGGCTACACCTTC
v_call: TRBV4-1; clone_size: -; d_call: -; j_call: TRBJ2-3; cdr3_aa: CASSQVVDFGRSDTQYF; cdr3_nt: TGCGCCAGCAGCCAAGTGGTGGACTTCGGCCGCTCAGATACGCAGTATTTT
v_call: TRBV27; clone_size: -; d_call: -; j_call: TRBJ1-1; cdr3_aa: CASSPSGVRDAEAFF; cdr3_nt: TGTGCCAGCAGCCCTAGCGGGGTAAGGGACGCTGAAGCTTTCTTT
v_call: TRBV9; clone_size: -; d_call: -; j_call: TRBJ2-2; cdr3_aa: CASSVGGLGSTGELFF; cdr3_nt: TGTGCCAGCAGCGTAGGAGGTCTAGGGAGCACCGGGGAGCTGTTTTTT
v_call: TRBV9; clone_size: -; d_call: TRBD2; j_call: TRBJ2-7; cdr3_aa: CASSTGTSGAYEQYF; cdr3_nt: TGTGCCAGCAGCACCGGGACTAGCGGAGCCTACGAGCAGTACTTC
v_call: TRBV5-1; clone_size: -; d_call: -; j_call: TRBJ2-3; cdr3_aa: CASREFAGTDTQYF; cdr3_nt: TGCGCCAGCAGGGAGTTCGCGGGAACAGATACGCAGTATTTT
v_call: TRBV6-5; clone_size: -; d_call: -; j_call: TRBJ2-3; cdr3_aa: CASSSTRSRYTQYF; cdr3_nt: TGTGCCAGCAGTTCCACTAGATCCAGATACACGCAGTATTTT
v_call: TRBV5-4; clone_size: -; d_call: TRBD1; j_call: TRBJ2-3; cdr3_aa: CASSSGTVGVTQYF; cdr3_nt: TGTGCCAGCAGCTCCGGGACAGTAGGGGTTACGCAGTATTTT
v_call: TRBV4-3; clone_size: -; d_call: -; j_call: TRBJ2-7; cdr3_aa: CASSQGPSGDSYEQYF; cdr3_nt: TGCGCCAGCAGCCAAGGCCCGAGCGGAGACTCCTACGAGCAGTACTTC
v_call: TRBV5-8; clone_size: -; d_call: TRBD1; j_call: TRBJ1-1; cdr3_aa: CASSWGQGVTEAFF; cdr3_nt: TGTGCCAGCAGCTGGGGACAGGGTGTCACTGAAGCTTTCTTT
v_call: TRBV7-2; clone_size: -; d_call: TRBD2; j_call: TRBJ2-1; cdr3_aa: CASSLSWTSRDNEQFF; cdr3_nt: TGTGCCAGCAGCTTAAGCTGGACTAGTCGAGACAATGAGCAGTTCTTC
v_call: TRBV13; clone_size: -; d_call: TRBD2; j_call: TRBJ2-7; cdr3_aa: CASSLAGGVSYEQYF; cdr3_nt: TGTGCCAGCAGCTTAGCGGGAGGGGTCTCCTACGAGCAGTACTTC
v_call: TRBV7-2; clone_size: -; d_call: -; j_call: TRBJ2-7; cdr3_aa: CASSFREYLSYEQYF; cdr3_nt: TGTGCCAGCAGCTTCCGGGAGTACTTATCCTACGAGCAGTACTTC
v_call: TRBV6-5; clone_size: -; d_call: -; j_call: TRBJ1-2; cdr3_aa: CASSTGQRGYTF; cdr3_nt: TGTGCCAGCAGTACCGGACAACGTGGCTACACCTTC
v_call: TRBV12-5; clone_size: -; d_call: -; j_call: TRBJ2-1; cdr3_aa: CASGLVREQFF; cdr3_nt: TGTGCTAGTGGTTTGGTACGGGAGCAGTTCTTC
v_call: TRBV18; clone_size: -; d_call: TRBD1; j_call: TRBJ2-7; cdr3_aa: CASSALPGQGLSEQYF; cdr3_nt: TGTGCCAGCTCCGCGCTACCGGGACAGGGGTTGAGCGAGCAGTACTTC
v_call: TRBV6-1; clone_size: -; d_call: -; j_call: TRBJ2-7; cdr3_aa: CASSSVRQASYEQYF; cdr3_nt: TGTGCCAGCAGCAGTGTCCGACAGGCCTCCTACGAGCAGTACTTC
v_call: TRBV7-6; clone_size: -; d_call: TRBD1; j_call: TRBJ1-4; cdr3_aa: CASSPARGPEKLFF; cdr3_nt: TGTGCCAGCAGCCCGGCCAGGGGGCCTGAAAAACTGTTTTTT
v_call: TRBV5-1; clone_size: -; d_call: -; j_call: TRBJ2-7; cdr3_aa: CASSLAPGYDEQYF; cdr3_nt: TGCGCCAGCAGCTTGGCGCCAGGGTATGACGAGCAGTACTTC
v_call: TRBV2; clone_size: few; d_call: TRBD2; j_call: TRBJ2-7; cdr3_aa: CASSERTSIYEQYF; cdr3_nt: TGTGCCAGCAGTGAAAGGACTAGCATCTACGAGCAGTACTTC
v_call: TRBV18; clone_size: -; d_call: TRBD1; j_call: TRBJ2-5; cdr3_aa: CASSPQGAWGTQYF; cdr3_nt: TGTGCCAGCTCACCGCAGGGGGCCTGGGGGACCCAGTACTTC
v_call: TRBV28; clone_size: -; d_call: -; j_call: TRBJ1-2; cdr3_aa: CASSSQGVDGYTF; cdr3_nt: TGTGCCAGCAGTTCCCAGGGTGTGGATGGCTACACCTTC
v_call: TRBV9; clone_size: few; d_call: TRBD1; j_call: TRBJ1-4; cdr3_aa: CASSGQGAQTNEKLFF; cdr3_nt: TGTGCCAGCAGCGGTCAGGGGGCGCAGACTAATGAAAAACTGTTTTTT
v_call: TRBV5-1; clone_size: -; d_call: TRBD1; j_call: TRBJ2-3; cdr3_aa: CASSPGQGPSTDTQYF; cdr3_nt: TGCGCCAGCAGCCCCGGACAGGGACCTAGCACAGATACGCAGTATTTT
v_call: TRBV13; clone_size: few; d_call: -; j_call: TRBJ2-7; cdr3_aa: CASLNGGEQYF; cdr3_nt: TGTGCCAGCTTAAACGGTGGCGAGCAGTACTTC
v_call: TRBV29-1; clone_size: -; d_call: TRBD1; j_call: TRBJ1-1; cdr3_aa: CSVWTGNTEAFF; cdr3_nt: TGCAGCGTCTGGACAGGCAACACTGAAGCTTTCTTT
v_call: TRBV28; clone_size: -; d_call: TRBD1; j_call: TRBJ1-4; cdr3_aa: CASSTGAGNEKLFF; cdr3_nt: TGTGCCAGCAGTACAGGGGCGGGTAATGAAAAACTGTTTTTT
v_call: TRBV13; clone_size: -; d_call: -; j_call: TRBJ1-1; cdr3_aa: CASSLPLAGVDDGEAFF; cdr3_nt: TGTGCCAGCAGCTTACCCCTAGCAGGGGTGGATGATGGTGAAGCTTTCTTT
v_call: TRBV13; clone_size: -; d_call: -; j_call: TRBJ2-2; cdr3_aa: CASSLVRAGSTGELFF; cdr3_nt: TGTGCCAGCAGCTTAGTGCGGGCAGGCAGCACCGGGGAGCTGTTTTTT
v_call: TRBV6-6; clone_size: -; d_call: -; j_call: TRBJ2-7; cdr3_aa: CASQGGYEQYF; cdr3_nt: TGTGCCAGCCAGGGGGGCTACGAGCAGTACTTC
v_call: TRBV9; clone_size: once; d_call: TRBD1; j_call: TRBJ2-7; cdr3_aa: CASSYTTGLDEQYF; cdr3_nt: TGTGCCAGCAGCTACACGACAGGGCTCGACGAGCAGTACTTC
v_call: TRBV18; clone_size: -; d_call: -; j_call: TRBJ1-1; cdr3_aa: CASSPRTDEAFF; cdr3_nt: TGTGCCAGCTCACCTAGGACAGATGAAGCTTTCTTT
v_call: TRBV2; clone_size: -; d_call: -; j_call: TRBJ1-1; cdr3_aa: CASSERRGGDTEAFF; cdr3_nt: TGTGCCAGCAGTGAAAGGAGGGGAGGCGACACTGAAGCTTTCTTT